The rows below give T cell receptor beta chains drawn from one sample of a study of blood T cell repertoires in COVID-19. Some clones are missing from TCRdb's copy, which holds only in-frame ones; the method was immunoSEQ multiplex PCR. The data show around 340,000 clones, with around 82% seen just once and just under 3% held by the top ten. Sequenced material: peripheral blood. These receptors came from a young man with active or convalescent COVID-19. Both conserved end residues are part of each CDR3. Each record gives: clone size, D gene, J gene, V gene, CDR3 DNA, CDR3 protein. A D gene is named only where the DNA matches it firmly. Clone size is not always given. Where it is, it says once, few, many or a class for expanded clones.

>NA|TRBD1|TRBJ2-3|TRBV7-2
TGTGCCAGCAGCCTGGACAGGGGGCGGACAGATACGCAGTATTTT
CASSLDRGRTDTQYF
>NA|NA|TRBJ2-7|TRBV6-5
TGTGCCAGTCGGGGGAAGCGGGTCCCCTACGAGCAGTACTTC
CASRGKRVPYEQYF
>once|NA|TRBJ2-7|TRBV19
TGTGCCAGTAGTACACAACAGGGAATCCACGAGCAGTACTTC
CASSTQQGIHEQYF
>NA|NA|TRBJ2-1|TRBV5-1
TGCGCCAGCAGCGAGACAGGCAGCTCCTACAATGAGCAGTTCTTC
CASSETGSSYNEQFF
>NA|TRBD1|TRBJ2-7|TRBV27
TGTGCCAGCAGTTTGGGACAGCAAGTCGAGCAGTACTTC
CASSLGQQVEQYF
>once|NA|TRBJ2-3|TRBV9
TGTGCCAGCAGCGTAGGCGCAGATACGCAGTATTTT
CASSVGADTQYF
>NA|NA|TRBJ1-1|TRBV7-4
TGTGCCAGCAGCTTTCCGGGACAACCGAACACTGAAGCTTTCTTT
CASSFPGQPNTEAFF
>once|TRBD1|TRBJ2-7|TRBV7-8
TGTGCCAGCAGCTCCTACGGAGATAACAGGGGCGAGCAGTACTTC
CASSSYGDNRGEQYF
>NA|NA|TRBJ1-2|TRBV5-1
TGCGCCAGCAGGCTGAGGGATTCAGCTAACTATGGCTACACCTTC
CASRLRDSANYGYTF
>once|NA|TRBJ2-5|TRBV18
TGTGCCAGCTCACCCTCTAGTCTACAAGAGACCCAGTACTTC
CASSPSSLQETQYF
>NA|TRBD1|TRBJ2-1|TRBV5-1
TGCGCCAGCAGCAACCTGGGACAGGGGAGTAGGTCCTACAATGAGCAGTTCTTC
CASSNLGQGSRSYNEQFF
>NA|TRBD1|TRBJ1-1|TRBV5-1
TGCGCCAGCAGCTTACAGGGGATAGACGCTGAAGCTTTCTTT
CASSLQGIDAEAFF
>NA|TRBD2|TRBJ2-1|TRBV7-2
TGTGCCAGCAGCCTTCCCGCTTTAAGCGGGGGGGTGATGTTCTTC
CASSLPALSGGVMFF
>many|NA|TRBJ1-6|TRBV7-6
TGTGCCAGCAGCTTAAACGGACAGTCTAATTCACCCCTCCACTTT
CASSLNGQSNSPLHF
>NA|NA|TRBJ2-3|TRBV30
TGTGCCTGGAGAAGGGGCGGACGAGAGACAGATACGCAGTATTTT
CAWRRGGRETDTQYF
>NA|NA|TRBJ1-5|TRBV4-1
TGCGCCAGCAGCCAAGGACAGAGCAATCAGCCCCAGCATTTT
CASSQGQSNQPQHF
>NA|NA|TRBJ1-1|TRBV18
TGTGCCAGCTCACCAAATGTTATGAGAGGCACTGAAGCTTTCTTT
CASSPNVMRGTEAFF
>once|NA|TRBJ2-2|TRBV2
TGTGCCAGCAGTGAAGAGGGGTCGAACACCGGGGAGCTGTTTTTT
CASSEEGSNTGELFF
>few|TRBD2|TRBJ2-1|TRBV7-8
TGTGCCAGCAGCACTAGCGGGAGTTGGGGTGAGCAGTTCTTC
CASSTSGSWGEQFF
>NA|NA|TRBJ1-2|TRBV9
TGTGCCAGCAGCACCTCGGGCCAGGGAGGAGCAGGCTACACCTTC
CASSTSGQGGAGYTF
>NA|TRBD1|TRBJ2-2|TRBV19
TGTGCCAGTACTCCGACAGGGTCCGGGGAGCTGTTTTTT
CASTPTGSGELFF
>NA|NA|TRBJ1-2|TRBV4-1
TGCGCCAGCAGCCAAGAGTACGGAGGAGCCTATGGCTACACCTTC
CASSQEYGGAYGYTF
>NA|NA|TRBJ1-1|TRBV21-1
TGTGCCAGCAGCAACGAACACAGGGGGTTGTTGAACACTGAAGCTTTCTTT
CASSNEHRGLLNTEAFF
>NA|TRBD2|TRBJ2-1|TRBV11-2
TGTGCCAGCAGCCGGAGCGGGGCTTACAATGAGCAGTTCTTC
CASSRSGAYNEQFF
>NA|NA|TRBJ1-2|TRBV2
TGTGCCAGCAGACCGTCGATCGCGGGCTACACCTTC
CASRPSIAGYTF
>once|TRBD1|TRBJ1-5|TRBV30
TGTGCCTGGAGTCGACAGGGTTCGGAGCCCCAGCATTTT
CAWSRQGSEPQHF
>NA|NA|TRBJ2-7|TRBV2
TGTGCCAGCAGCGCCCCGGGACTTCAATCCTACGAGCAGTACTTC
CASSAPGLQSYEQYF
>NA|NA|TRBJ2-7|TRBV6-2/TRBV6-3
TGTGCCAGCAGTTACTCTTACTACGAGCAGTACTTC
CASSYSYYEQYF
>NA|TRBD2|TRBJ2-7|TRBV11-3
TGTGCCAGCAGCTCCAACCTTACTAGCGGGAGACCACCCTACGAGCAGTACTTC
CASSSNLTSGRPPYEQYF
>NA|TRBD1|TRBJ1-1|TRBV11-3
TGTGCCAGCAGCCGCAGGGGGAGCGCTGAAGCTTTCTTT
CASSRRGSAEAFF
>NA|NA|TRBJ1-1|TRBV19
TGTGCCACACAGGGGAACACTGAAGCTTTCTTT
CATQGNTEAFF
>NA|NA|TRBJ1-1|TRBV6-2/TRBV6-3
TGTGCCAGCAGCCGAGTTTTCACTGAAGCTTTCTTT
CASSRVFTEAFF
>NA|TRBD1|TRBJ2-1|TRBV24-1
TGTGCCACCAGTGACCCCGCAGGGGGTCGGATGAATGAGCAGTTCTTC
CATSDPAGGRMNEQFF
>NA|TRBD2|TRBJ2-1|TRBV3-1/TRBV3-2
TGTGCCAGCAGCCCCTCAGGCCTTAGCGGGAGAGGTTACAATGAGCAGTTCTTC
CASSPSGLSGRGYNEQFF
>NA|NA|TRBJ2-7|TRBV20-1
TGCAGTGCTGTCAGGGGCGACGAACAGTACTTC
CSAVRGDEQYF
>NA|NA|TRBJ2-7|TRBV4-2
TGTGCCAGCAGCCTTAGCACCGGGACTTCCCTTGGGCAGTACTTC
CASSLSTGTSLGQYF
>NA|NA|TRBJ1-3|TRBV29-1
TGCAGCGTTGAAGATCCGACAGGTCCTTTCGGGAACACCATATATTTT
CSVEDPTGPFGNTIYF
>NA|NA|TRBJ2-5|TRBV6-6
TGTGCCAGCAGAAGGACGGTCGGGGGAGAGACCCAGTACTTC
CASRRTVGGETQYF
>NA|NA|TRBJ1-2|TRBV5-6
TGTGCCAGCAGCTTGGGCGGGGGACACGACTACTATGGCTACACCTTC
CASSLGGGHDYYGYTF
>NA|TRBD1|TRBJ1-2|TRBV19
TGTGCCAGTAGTCTGGGACAGGGGGCTAACTATGGCTACACCTTC
CASSLGQGANYGYTF
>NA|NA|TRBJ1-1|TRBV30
TGTGCCTGGAGTCCGGGGTGGGGAACTGAAGCTTTCTTT
CAWSPGWGTEAFF
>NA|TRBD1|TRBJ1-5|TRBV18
TGTGCCAGCTCTCTCGGACAGGTCAATCAGCCCCAGCATTTT
CASSLGQVNQPQHF
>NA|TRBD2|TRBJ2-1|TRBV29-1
TGCAGCGCCCACCCCCCAGCGGGAAGATACAATGAGCAGTTCTTC
CSAHPPAGRYNEQFF
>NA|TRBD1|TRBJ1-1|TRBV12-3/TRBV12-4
TGTGCCAGCAGTCCTAACGGACAGGATGAAGCTTTCTTT
CASSPNGQDEAFF
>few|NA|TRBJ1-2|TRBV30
TGTGCCTGGCACAGGCGTCTTCATGGCTATGGCTACACCTTC
CAWHRRLHGYGYTF
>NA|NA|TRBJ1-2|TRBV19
TGTGCCAGTAGGGGGGCGGAGTACCAGCCGACCGTAAGGGGCTACACCTTC
CASRGAEYQPTVRGYTF
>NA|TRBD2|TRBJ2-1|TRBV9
TGTGCCAGCAGCCCGACTAGCTTCCCCTCCTACAATGAGCAGTTCTTC
CASSPTSFPSYNEQFF
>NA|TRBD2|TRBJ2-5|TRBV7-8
TGTGCCAGCAGCTTCCGGGGGAGGGGAGAGACCCAGTACTTC
CASSFRGRGETQYF
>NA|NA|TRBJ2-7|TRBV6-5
TGTGCCAGCAGTTACTCGGCAGGGTGGGCCTACGAGCAGTACTTC
CASSYSAGWAYEQYF
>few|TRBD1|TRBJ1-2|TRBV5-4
TGTGCCAGCAGCTTGGACAGGGGACTCTATGGCTACACCTTC
CASSLDRGLYGYTF
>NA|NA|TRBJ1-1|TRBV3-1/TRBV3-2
TGTGCCAGCAGCCAAGGGGGGCCCGGAAGGGACACTGAAGCTTTCTTT
CASSQGGPGRDTEAFF